This is a list of T cell receptor beta chains from one sample in a study of blood T cell repertoires in COVID-19. Sequenced by immunoSEQ multiplex PCR; TCRdb stores in-frame clones only, minus some. The table has around 160,000 clones, roughly 90% seen once. What was sequenced was PBMCs or T cells enriched from blood (not recorded which). These receptors came from a woman aged 25-40 years with acute COVID-19. Both conserved end residues are part of each CDR3.

>TRBJ2-7|TRBV28
CASSLEDLSYEQYF
>TRBJ1-1|TRBV4-3
CASSQESHSNTEAFF
>TRBJ1-3|TRBV7-2
CASSLDGGSGNTIYF
>TRBJ2-3|TRBV7-2
CASRSTGLAVESTDTQYF
>TRBJ1-1|TRBV5-1
CASSLDRGNTEAFF
>TRBJ1-1|TRBV18
CASSPLGGRATEAFF
>TRBJ1-5|TRBV2
CASSGTGAVQPQHF
>TRBJ2-2|TRBV4-3
CASSQALITGELFF
>TRBJ1-3|TRBV7-2
CASSLRQTLNSGNTIYF
>TRBJ1-1|TRBV29-1
CSVEEGINTEAFF
>TRBJ1-1|TRBV11-1
CASSHGKGTADTEAFF
>TRBJ2-3|TRBV29-1
CSVEDPGRRRTDTQYF
>TRBJ2-1|TRBV5-1
CASSLSGTRSYNEQFF
>TRBJ2-7|TRBV27
CASSLHPYLYEQYF
>TRBJ2-7|TRBV7-2
CASRPAGDRLNEQYF
>TRBJ2-2|TRBV19
CASSPGPFTGELFF
>TRBJ2-5|TRBV7-2
CASSFSQGAGETQYF
>TRBJ2-1|TRBV5-4
CASSDGLADEQFF
>TRBJ1-5|TRBV21-1
CASSAGTGVENQPQHF
>TRBJ2-2|TRBV28
CASRLGGSSGELFF
>TRBJ1-2|TRBV5-1
CASSHGQALTNYGYTF
>TRBJ1-2|TRBV19
CASSIKQGWNGYTF
>TRBJ2-2|TRBV28
CASSFSDTGELFF
>TRBJ1-1|TRBV5-1
CASSLVPGMDTEAFF
>TRBJ2-7|TRBV30
CAWGSGSPYEQYF
>TRBJ2-7|TRBV4-2
CASSQERPAGWGQGDYEQYF
>TRBJ2-2|TRBV27
CASSHRGITGELFF
>TRBJ2-1|TRBV5-1
CASSLVPGTSLVEQFF
>TRBJ2-3|TRBV5-1
CASSLGTSGFTDTQYF
>TRBJ2-7|TRBV7-6
CASSDREAANYEQYF
>TRBJ1-5|TRBV6-1
CASSVGPVGAGQPQHF